The 26 T cell receptor beta chains given below trace back to one sample, sequenced in a study of PD-1 blockade in classical Hodgkin lymphoma. Time point described: cycle 4 day 1 (C4D1), after less than 7 weeks of nivolumab. Every patient was affected by relapse after autologous stem cell transplantation, while exposure to brentuximab vedotin was not uniform. Isolation of CD4+ T cells from thawed PBMCs was performed by magnetic negative selection. Method: immunoSEQ multiplex PCR; TCRdb's copy keeps in-frame clones and lacks some. Of about 25,000 clones listed, 75% to 90% are singletons. Source: CD4+ T cells from blood, taken before the fourth cycle of nivolumab. The receptors stem from a human donor with classical Hodgkin lymphoma.

The V call is TRBV29-1, the J call TRBJ1-2; 8 bases map to TRBD1. CDR1 is SQVTM and CDR2 is ANQGSEA in the germline V gene. This CDR3 has 13 residues. Trimming removed 6 bases from V and 3 bases from J; junction bases left unmatched: 6. Here the CDR3 DNA reads TGCAGCGTGGCCGGACAGGGCGACTATGGCTACACCTTC. Translation gives CSVAGQGDYGYTF.

The chain has TRBV18 and TRBJ2-5; D perhaps matches TRBD2 (6 bases). CDR1 is KGHSH and CDR2 is LQKENI in the germline V gene. V was clipped by 3 bases and J by 4 bases, with 9 bases between them. The CDR3 is 13 amino acids. The CDR3 sequence is CASSPQGGETQYF. The CDR3 region has the DNA TGTGCCAGCTCACCCCAGGGAGGAGAGACCCAGTACTTC.

The chain uses TRBV11-1 and TRBJ2-1; D ambiguous. The CDR3 consists of 13 residues. V shed 5 bases and J shed 3 bases, with 8 bases lying between them. Per germline, CDR1 SGHAT and CDR2 FQDESV (reference sequence). The CDR3 sequence is CASSPLIYNEQFF. DNA of the CDR3: TGTGCCAGCAGCCCTCTTATCTACAATGAGCAGTTCTTC.

This clone was observed a single time. The rearrangement uses TRBV28 and TRBJ1-6, with D unresolved. V was cut by 4 bases and J by 0 bases, with 10 bases left in between. CDR1 MDHEN and CDR2 SYDVKM come from the germline V gene. CDR3 size: 16 residues. The CDR3 region has the DNA TGTGCCAGCAGTTCAGCCGGAAGCTCCTATAATTCACCCCTCCACTTT. Translated, it gives CASSSAGSSYNSPLHF.

This chain uses TRBV19 with TRBJ1-3, with D uncertain. The CDR3 length is 12 residues. V was pared by 7 bases and J by 2 bases, with 6 bases between. Per germline, CDR1 LNHDA and CDR2 SQIVND (reference sequence). The CDR3 nucleotides read TGTGCCAGTACCGACCCTGGAAACACCATATATTTT. Translated, it gives CASTDPGNTIYF.

The rearrangement uses TRBV5-1 and TRBJ2-3, with 9 bases matching TRBD2. The CDR3 runs to 16 residues. Germline values: CDR1 SGHRS, CDR2 YFSETQ. V was pared by 2 bases and J by 0 bases, with 4 bases of the junction left unmatched. The CDR3 region is CASSFGGGVSTDTQYF. For the CDR3, the DNA is TGCGCCAGCAGCTTTGGCGGGGGGGTCAGCACAGATACGCAGTATTTT.

In DNA form, the CDR3 reads TGCAGCGTTGGAGGAGGACAGGAGAAACTGTTTTTT. Translation gives CSVGGGQEKLFF. The chain joins TRBV29-1 to TRBJ1-4; TRBD1 matches at 7 bases. With V trimmed by 4 bases and J by 11 bases, 7 bases remained unmatched. Germline CDR1 and CDR2: SQVTM and ANQGSEA. This CDR3 has 12 amino acids.

The rearrangement links TRBV10-3 to TRBJ2-7; 9 positions agree with TRBD1. Per germline, CDR1 ENHRY and CDR2 SYGVKD. This CDR3 is 12 amino acids long. Losses at the gene ends were 4 bases for V and 5 bases for J; bases not matched to a gene: 0. DNA for the CDR3: TGTGCCATCAGTGGGGACAGGGACGAGCAGTACTTC. Protein: CAISGDRDEQYF.

V gene TRBV19 combines with J gene TRBJ1-6; D uncertain. This CDR3 has 14 residues. Germline V lookup: CDR1 LNHDA, CDR2 SQIVND (reference sequence). The V and J ends lost 4 bases and 7 bases respectively, with 11 bases between them. The CDR3 DNA sequence: TGTGCCAGTAGTACATTACAGAACAATTCACCCCTCCACTTT. This codes for CASSTLQNNSPLHF.

This chain connects TRBV2 to TRBJ1-5, with D uncertain. CDR1 and CDR2 from the germline V gene are SNHLY and FYNNEI. V was clipped by 2 bases and J by 3 bases, with 8 bases between them. The CDR3 covers 14 residues. The CDR3 DNA follows: TGTGCCAGCAGTGAATTGCGAGCCAATCAGCCCCAGCATTTT. Its protein product is CASSELRANQPQHF.

V and J are TRBV18 and TRBJ2-1; D not certain. The CDR3 sequence is 12 residues long. Germline V CDR1 and CDR2: KGHSH, LQKENI. With 2 bases removed from V and 7 bases from J, the gap between germline ends came to 6 bases. The CDR3 sequence is CASSPRSNEQFF. Here the CDR3 DNA reads TGTGCCAGCTCACCAAGGTCTAATGAGCAGTTCTTC.

The chain has TRBV7-2 and TRBJ2-7, with TRBD1 as a possible D gene (6 bases). The ends were cut back, 4 bases at V and 5 bases at J, with 12 bases in the middle. The germline V gene encodes CDR1 SGHTA and CDR2 FQGNSA. This CDR3 comprises 13 residues. CDR3 amino acids: CASSWNQGNEQYF. The CDR3 DNA is TGTGCCAGCAGCTGGAACCAGGGGAACGAGCAGTACTTC.

The chain joins TRBV5-1 to TRBJ2-3; TRBD1 is a possible D gene (5 bases). V gave up 0 bases and J gave up 2 bases, with 10 bases separating them. This CDR3 contains 15 residues. Germline CDR1 reads SGHRS; CDR2 reads YFSETQ. The CDR3 region has the DNA TGCGCCAGCAGCTTGGGGAACAGGTACACAGATACGCAGTATTTT. Amino acid sequence: CASSLGNRYTDTQYF.

This chain links TRBV20-1 with TRBJ1-2, with D unresolved. V was shortened by 3 bases and J by 7 bases, with 9 bases between the two germline ends. Germline V lookup: CDR1 DFQATT, CDR2 SNEGSKA (reference sequence). The CDR3 consists of 11 residues. This CDR3 reads CSASYTGGYTF. The CDR3 DNA is TGCAGTGCTAGTTATACCGGTGGCTACACCTTC.

The V call is TRBV29-1, the J call TRBJ2-1, with 7 bases matching TRBD1. Germline-derived CDR1 and CDR2 are SQVTM and ANQGSEA. V shed 6 bases and J 4 bases; nucleotides not matched to a gene: 6. The CDR3 consists of 13 residues. In nucleotides, the CDR3 is TGCAGCGTCCGGGACAGCGAATACAATGAGCAGTTCTTC. It yields the protein CSVRDSEYNEQFF.

This chain joins TRBV15 and TRBJ1-6; TRBD1 matches 7 bases. The trim removed 3 bases at V and 0 bases at J, leaving 11 bases unmatched. The CDR3 is made up of 19 amino acids. Per the germline V gene, CDR1 is LNHNV and CDR2 is YYDKDF (reference sequence). The CDR3 DNA reads as TGTGCCACCAGCAGGGTACTTAACAGGGGCTACTCCTATAATTCACCCCTCCACTTT. Its translation is CATSRVLNRGYSYNSPLHF.

This sequence joins TRBV6-6 and TRBJ2-3, with D maybe TRBD1 (7 bases). V was clipped by 9 bases and J by 1 base, with 14 bases between them. This CDR3 spans 14 amino acids. The germline V gene has CDR1 MNHNY and CDR2 SVGAGI (reference sequence). The CDR3 is CASQIRGGTDTQYF. DNA of the CDR3: TGTGCCAGTCAAATCAGGGGGGGCACAGATACGCAGTATTTT.

DNA of the CDR3: TGTGCCAGCAGCTTAGAGGTTGAGCAGTTCTTC. Protein product: CASSLEVEQFF. This sequence joins TRBV7-9 and TRBJ2-1, with D unclear. Germline-derived CDR1 and CDR2 are SEHNR and FQNEAQ (reference sequence). V was trimmed by 1 base and J by 9 bases, leaving 4 bases between them. CDR3 size: 11 residues.

This chain connects TRBV5-1 to TRBJ2-7, with 12 bases identical to TRBD2. CDR3 length equals 15 residues. Germline V gives CDR1 SGHRS, CDR2 YFSETQ. The V gene end was trimmed by 3 bases and the J gene end by 7 bases; junction bases not matched to a gene: 8. CDR3 coding DNA: TGCGCCAGCAGCTCTCCGGGACTAGCGGGCAAAGAGCAGTACTTC. Amino acids: CASSSPGLAGKEQYF.

This sequence joins TRBV6-1 and TRBJ1-2; D uncertain. CDR1 MNHNS and CDR2 SASEGT come from the germline V gene. CDR3 length: 15 amino acids. V lost 5 bases and J lost 5, with 18 bases in between. In DNA form, the CDR3 reads TGTGCCAGCAGTTGGGGAAAACGGACGGAGTATGGCTACACCTTC. This encodes CASSWGKRTEYGYTF.

The V and J genes are TRBV6-5 and TRBJ2-7; tentatively, D is TRBD1 or TRBD2 (5 bases each). The germline CDR1 and CDR2 sequences are MNHEY and SVGAGI. The V end was cut by 4 bases, the J end by 2 bases, with 15 bases between. The CDR3 totals 15 residues. The CDR3 loop is CASSFAPGTAYEQYF. DNA of the CDR3: TGTGCCAGCAGTTTTGCTCCCGGGACGGCCTACGAGCAGTACTTC.

CDR3 coding DNA: TGTGCCAGCAGTTTTATCGAGCGAGGTAGAGGCTACACCTTC. Translated, it gives CASSFIERGRGYTF. The chain is built from TRBV28 and TRBJ1-2, with D unresolved. Trimming removed 3 bases at V and 8 bases at J, with 16 bases between. The CDR3 sequence is 14 residues long. CDR1 MDHEN and CDR2 SYDVKM come from the germline V gene.

This clone is a singleton in its sample. DNA of the CDR3: TGCGCCAGCAGCCCTACTAGCGAGACCTACAATGAGCAGTTCTTC. Its translation is CASSPTSETYNEQFF. The chain couples TRBV4-3 to TRBJ2-1; TRBD2 matches 7 bases. The CDR3 has 15 residues. CDR1 is LGHNA, CDR2 YSLEER, per germline. Trimming removed 4 bases from V and 2 bases from J; junction bases left unmatched: 5.

V gene TRBV7-2 combines with J gene TRBJ2-1; 7 nucleotides agree with TRBD1. The germline CDR1 and CDR2 sequences are SGHTA and FQGNSA. This CDR3 contains 15 residues. Losses at the gene ends were 5 bases for V and 3 bases for J; bases not matched to a gene: 7. The CDR3 nucleotides are TGTGCCAGCAGCGTCGACAGGGCAGGCTACAATGAGCAGTTCTTC. This encodes CASSVDRAGYNEQFF.

The sample holds a few counts of this clone. V and J are TRBV15 and TRBJ1-2; D perhaps matches TRBD1 (5 bases). Per germline, CDR1 LNHNV and CDR2 YYDKDF (reference sequence). The germline V and J ends were trimmed by 0 bases and 3 bases, with 11 bases remaining between them. The CDR3 consists of 15 residues. CDR3 amino acids: CATSRDQGAYYGYTF. CDR3 DNA sequence: TGTGCCACCAGCAGAGATCAGGGTGCCTACTATGGCTACACCTTC.

This chain joins TRBV29-1 and TRBJ2-1; 10 nucleotides agree with TRBD2. CDR3 size: 13 residues. Germline CDR1 and CDR2: SQVTM and ANQGSEA. With 7 bases clipped from V and 4 bases from J, the junction kept 4 bases outside the gene matches. The CDR3 loop reads CSGSGGTYNEQFF. Written as DNA, the CDR3 is TGCAGCGGTAGCGGGGGGACTTACAATGAGCAGTTCTTC.